The clone carrying this TCR beta chain was recorded at least ten times. The target antigen is unknown. TCRdb re-called the 5' RACE reads with MiXCR, one entry per CDR3 protein. The sample consists of more than 250,000 distinct CDR3 sequences, 11% of them appearing once. From germline, CDR1 is MNHEY and CDR2 SVGEGT. The CDR3 covers 14 residues. Germline trimming cut 7 bases from V and 6 bases from J; bases unmatched to any gene: 6. These data come from a study of CD8 T cells in ankylosing spondylitis. Whole-study findings and limits: The study identified a TCR beta motif of several highly homologous variants that appeared characteristic of ankylosing spondylitis blood. Disease-linked clones, CD8+, were relatively rare in peripheral blood.

This receptor was identified in a female donor with ankylosing spondylitis or in good health (not recorded which). V is TRBV6-2 or TRBV6-3 and J is TRBJ2-1; 10 bases match TRBD2. Sequencing used blood, either unsorted or a sorted T cell fraction (not recorded which). For the CDR3, the DNA is TGTGCCAGCAAAGCGGGAGGGGTACTCAATGAGCAGTTCTTC. It encodes CASKAGGVLNEQFF.